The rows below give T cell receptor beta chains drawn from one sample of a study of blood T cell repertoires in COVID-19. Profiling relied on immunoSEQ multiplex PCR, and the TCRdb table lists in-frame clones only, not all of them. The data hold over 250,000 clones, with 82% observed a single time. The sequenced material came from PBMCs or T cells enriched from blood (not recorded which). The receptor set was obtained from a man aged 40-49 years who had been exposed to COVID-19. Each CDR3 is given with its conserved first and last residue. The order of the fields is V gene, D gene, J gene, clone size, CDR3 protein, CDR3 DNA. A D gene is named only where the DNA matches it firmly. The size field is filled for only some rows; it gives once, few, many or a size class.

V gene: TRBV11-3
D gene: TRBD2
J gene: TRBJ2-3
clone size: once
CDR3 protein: CASSPGLAGGFTDTQYF
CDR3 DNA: TGTGCCAGCAGCCCCGGACTAGCGGGAGGATTCACAGATACGCAGTATTTT

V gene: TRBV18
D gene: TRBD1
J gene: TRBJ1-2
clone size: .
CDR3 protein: CASSPPVGTGGDGYTF
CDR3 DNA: TGTGCCAGCTCACCCCCAGTGGGGACAGGGGGCGATGGCTACACCTTC

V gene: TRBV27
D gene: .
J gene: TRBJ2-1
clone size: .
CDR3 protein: CASSLSTSGGNEQFF
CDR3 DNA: TGTGCCAGCAGTTTATCGACAAGCGGAGGCAATGAGCAGTTCTTC

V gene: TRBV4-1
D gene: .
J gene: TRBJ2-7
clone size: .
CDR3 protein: CASSPLQTIGDEQYF
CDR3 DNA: TGCGCCAGCAGCCCGCTACAAACGATAGGGGACGAGCAGTACTTC

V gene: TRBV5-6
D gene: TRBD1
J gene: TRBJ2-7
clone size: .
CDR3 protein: CASSLGDSNEQYF
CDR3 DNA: TGTGCCAGCAGCTTGGGGGACAGTAACGAGCAGTACTTC

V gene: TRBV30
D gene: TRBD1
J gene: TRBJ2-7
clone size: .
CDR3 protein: CAWSLGQGARGKDWIYEQYF
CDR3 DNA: TGTGCCTGGAGTTTGGGACAGGGGGCGCGCGGAAAGGATTGGATCTACGAGCAGTACTTC

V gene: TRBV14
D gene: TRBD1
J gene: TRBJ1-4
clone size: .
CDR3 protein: CASSQPLAGGGDEKLFF
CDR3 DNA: TGTGCCAGCAGCCAACCGTTAGCAGGGGGCGGGGATGAAAAACTGTTTTTT

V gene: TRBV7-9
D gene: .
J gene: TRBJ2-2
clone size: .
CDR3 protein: CASSFGTEDTGELFF
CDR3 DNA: TGTGCCAGCAGCTTTGGGACTGAGGACACCGGGGAGCTGTTTTTT

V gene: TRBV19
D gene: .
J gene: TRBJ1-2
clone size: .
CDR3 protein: CASRTDDRLGGYTF
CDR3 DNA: TGTGCCAGTAGGACGGATGACAGGTTGGGCGGCTACACCTTC

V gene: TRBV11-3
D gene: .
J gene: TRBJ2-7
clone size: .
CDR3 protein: CASSLSESSEQYF
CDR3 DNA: TGTGCCAGCAGCTTATCGGAGAGTAGCGAGCAGTACTTC

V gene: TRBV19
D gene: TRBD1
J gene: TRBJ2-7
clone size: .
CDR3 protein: CASKGQGTGSEQYF
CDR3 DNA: TGTGCCAGTAAGGGACAGGGGACGGGATCCGAGCAGTACTTC

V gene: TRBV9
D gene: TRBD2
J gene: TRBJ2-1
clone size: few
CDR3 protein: CASSPGSGRSNEQFF
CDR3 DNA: TGTGCCAGCAGCCCCGGAAGCGGGAGAAGCAATGAGCAGTTCTTC

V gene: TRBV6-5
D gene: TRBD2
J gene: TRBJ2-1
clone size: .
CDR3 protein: CASSYSSGSHNEQFF
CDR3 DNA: TGTGCCAGCAGTTACTCTAGCGGGAGCCACAATGAGCAGTTCTTC

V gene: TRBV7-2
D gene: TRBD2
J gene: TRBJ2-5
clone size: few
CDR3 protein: CASSLRRSSGRTKETQYF
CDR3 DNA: TGTGCCAGCAGCTTACGTCGGTCGAGCGGGAGGACCAAAGAGACCCAGTACTTC

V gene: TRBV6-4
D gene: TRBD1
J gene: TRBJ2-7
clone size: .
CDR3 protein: CASKSPGQGASYEQYF
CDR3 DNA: TGTGCCAGCAAATCACCGGGACAGGGCGCCTCCTACGAGCAGTACTTC

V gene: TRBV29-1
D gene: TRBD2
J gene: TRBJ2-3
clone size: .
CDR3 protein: CSVEGGLAGLTDTQYF
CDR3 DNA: TGCAGCGTTGAAGGGGGACTAGCGGGATTAACAGATACGCAGTATTTT

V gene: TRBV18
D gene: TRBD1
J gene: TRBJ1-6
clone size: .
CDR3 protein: CASSPDRGYSPLHF
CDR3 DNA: TGTGCCAGCTCGCCTGACAGGGGATATTCACCCCTCCACTTT

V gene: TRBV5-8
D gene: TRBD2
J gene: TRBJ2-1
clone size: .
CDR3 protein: CASKGTSFYNEQFF
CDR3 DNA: TGTGCCAGCAAAGGGACTAGCTTCTACAATGAGCAGTTCTTC

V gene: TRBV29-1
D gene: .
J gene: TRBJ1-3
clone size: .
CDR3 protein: CSVEETGNLIYF
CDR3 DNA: TGCAGCGTTGAAGAAACAGGGAACCTGATATATTTT

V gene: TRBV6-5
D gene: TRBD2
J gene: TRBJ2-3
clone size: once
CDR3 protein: CASSLLAGFTDTQYF
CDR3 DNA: TGTGCCAGCAGCTTACTAGCGGGCTTCACAGATACGCAGTATTTT

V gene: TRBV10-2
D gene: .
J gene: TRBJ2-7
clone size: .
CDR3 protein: CASSESAGLSYEQYF
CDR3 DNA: TGCGCCAGCAGTGAGTCGGCGGGATTATCCTACGAGCAGTACTTC

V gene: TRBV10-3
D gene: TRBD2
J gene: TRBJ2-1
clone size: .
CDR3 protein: CAIRRLAEGNEQFF
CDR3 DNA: TGTGCCATCAGGAGACTAGCGGAAGGAAATGAGCAGTTCTTC

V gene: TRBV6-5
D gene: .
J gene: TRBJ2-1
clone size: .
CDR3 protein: CASSYDPKRGAQFF
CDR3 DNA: TGTGCCAGCAGTTACGACCCGAAACGTGGGGCGCAGTTCTTC

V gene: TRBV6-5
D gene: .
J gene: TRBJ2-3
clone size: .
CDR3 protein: CASRRDNTDTQYF
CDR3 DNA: TGTGCCAGCAGACGGGACAACACAGATACGCAGTATTTT

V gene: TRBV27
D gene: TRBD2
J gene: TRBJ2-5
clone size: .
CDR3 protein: CASSPGSGLIETQYF
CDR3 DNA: TGTGCCAGCAGTCCCGGTAGCGGGTTAATCGAGACCCAGTACTTC

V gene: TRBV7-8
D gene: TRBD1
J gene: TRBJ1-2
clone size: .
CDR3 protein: CASSLGRDRVIYGYTF
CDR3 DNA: TGTGCCAGCAGCTTAGGGCGGGACAGGGTTATCTATGGCTACACCTTC

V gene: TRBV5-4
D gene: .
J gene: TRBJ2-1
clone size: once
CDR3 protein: CASSLSLGSLEDEQFF
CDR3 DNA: TGTGCCAGCAGCTTGTCCCTAGGTTCCCTAGAGGATGAGCAGTTCTTC

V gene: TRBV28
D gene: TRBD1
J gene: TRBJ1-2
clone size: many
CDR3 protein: CASSLGTGRFYGYTF
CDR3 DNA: TGTGCCAGCAGTTTGGGGACAGGAAGGTTCTACGGCTACACCTTC

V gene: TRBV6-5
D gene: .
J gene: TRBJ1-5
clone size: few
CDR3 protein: CASSRTVDNQPQHF
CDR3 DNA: TGTGCCAGCAGTCGGACAGTAGACAATCAGCCCCAGCATTTT

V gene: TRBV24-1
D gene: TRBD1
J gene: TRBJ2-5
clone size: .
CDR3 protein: CATSDPRDRGQETQYF
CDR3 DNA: TGTGCCACCAGTGATCCCCGGGACAGGGGGCAAGAGACCCAGTACTTC

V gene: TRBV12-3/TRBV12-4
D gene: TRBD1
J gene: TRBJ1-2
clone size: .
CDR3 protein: CASMGQTGGYTF
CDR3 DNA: TGTGCCAGCATGGGACAGACGGGGGGCTACACCTTC

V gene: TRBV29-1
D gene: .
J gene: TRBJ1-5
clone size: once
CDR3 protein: CSVGAASNQPQHF
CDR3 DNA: TGCAGCGTTGGGGCAGCCAGCAATCAGCCCCAGCATTTT

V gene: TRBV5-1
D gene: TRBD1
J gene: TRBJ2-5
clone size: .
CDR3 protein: CASSLEGWTGAGETQYF
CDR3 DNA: TGCGCCAGCAGCCTGGAAGGTTGGACAGGGGCTGGAGAGACCCAGTACTTC

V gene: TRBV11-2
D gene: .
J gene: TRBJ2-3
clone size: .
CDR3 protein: CASSLRRGFRSDTQYF
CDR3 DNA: TGTGCCAGCAGCTTACGACGGGGGTTCCGATCAGATACGCAGTATTTT

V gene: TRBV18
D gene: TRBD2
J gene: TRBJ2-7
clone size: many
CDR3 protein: CASSPSGRLYEQYF
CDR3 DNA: TGTGCCAGCTCACCTAGCGGGAGACTCTACGAGCAGTACTTC

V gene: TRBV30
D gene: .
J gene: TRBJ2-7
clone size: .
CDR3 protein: CAWSLEAAFSKQYF
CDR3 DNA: TGTGCCTGGAGTCTCGAAGCGGCCTTCAGTAAGCAGTACTTC

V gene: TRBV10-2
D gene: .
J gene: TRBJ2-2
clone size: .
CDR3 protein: CASSVQQGRIGELFF
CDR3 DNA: TGCGCCAGCAGTGTACAGCAGGGAAGAATCGGGGAGCTGTTTTTT

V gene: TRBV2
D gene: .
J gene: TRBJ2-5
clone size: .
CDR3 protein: CASNRILVETQYF
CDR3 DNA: TGTGCCAGCAACAGAATCCTGGTAGAGACCCAGTACTTC

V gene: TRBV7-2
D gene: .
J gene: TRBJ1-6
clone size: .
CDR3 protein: CASSPGLIVSLHF
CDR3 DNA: TGTGCCAGCAGCCCGGGACTAATCGTATCCCTCCACTTT

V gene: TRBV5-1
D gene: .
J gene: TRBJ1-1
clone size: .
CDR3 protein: CASKGDTEAFF
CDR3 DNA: TGCGCCAGTAAGGGGGACACTGAAGCTTTCTTT

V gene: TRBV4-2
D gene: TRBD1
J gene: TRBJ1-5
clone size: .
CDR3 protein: CASGSGQGGNQPQHF
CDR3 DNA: TGTGCCAGCGGTAGCGGACAGGGCGGCAATCAGCCCCAGCATTTT

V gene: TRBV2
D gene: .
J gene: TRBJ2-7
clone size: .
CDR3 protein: CASSDSYEQYF
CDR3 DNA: TGTGCCAGCAGTGACAGTTACGAGCAGTACTTC

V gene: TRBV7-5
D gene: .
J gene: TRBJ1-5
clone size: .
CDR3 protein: CVRSPTGHRVNQPQHF
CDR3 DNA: TGTGTCAGAAGCCCGACCGGACACCGGGTCAATCAGCCCCAGCATTTT

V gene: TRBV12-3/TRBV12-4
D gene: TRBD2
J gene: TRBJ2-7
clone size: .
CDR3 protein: CASSSDGGYEQYF
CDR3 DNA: TGTGCCAGCAGTTCGGACGGGGGGTACGAGCAGTACTTC

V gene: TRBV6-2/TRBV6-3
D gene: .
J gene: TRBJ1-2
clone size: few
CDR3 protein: CASSDPAGSYGYTF
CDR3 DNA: TGTGCCAGCAGTGACCCCGCGGGGAGCTATGGCTACACCTTC

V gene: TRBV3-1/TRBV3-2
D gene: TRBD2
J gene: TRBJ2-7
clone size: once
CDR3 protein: CASSPPGLPAQNPNYEQYF
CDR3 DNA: TGTGCCAGCAGCCCCCCGGGACTACCTGCTCAAAATCCGAACTACGAGCAGTACTTC

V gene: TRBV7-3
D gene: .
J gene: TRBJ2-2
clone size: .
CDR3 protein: CASSVIGLGGNTGELFF
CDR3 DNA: TGTGCCAGCAGCGTGATCGGACTAGGGGGGAACACCGGGGAGCTGTTTTTT

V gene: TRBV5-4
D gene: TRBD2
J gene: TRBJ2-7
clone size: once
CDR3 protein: CASSEFSGNRYEQYF
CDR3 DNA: TGTGCCAGCAGCGAGTTTAGCGGGAACCGCTACGAGCAGTACTTC

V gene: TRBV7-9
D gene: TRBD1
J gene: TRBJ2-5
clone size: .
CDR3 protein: CASSFAATGAETQYF
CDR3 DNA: TGTGCCAGCAGCTTTGCCGCGACAGGGGCAGAGACCCAGTACTTC

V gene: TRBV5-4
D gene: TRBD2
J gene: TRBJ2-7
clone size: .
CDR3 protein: CASSFGSGSHEQYF
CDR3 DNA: TGTGCCAGCAGCTTCGGTAGCGGGAGCCACGAGCAGTACTTC